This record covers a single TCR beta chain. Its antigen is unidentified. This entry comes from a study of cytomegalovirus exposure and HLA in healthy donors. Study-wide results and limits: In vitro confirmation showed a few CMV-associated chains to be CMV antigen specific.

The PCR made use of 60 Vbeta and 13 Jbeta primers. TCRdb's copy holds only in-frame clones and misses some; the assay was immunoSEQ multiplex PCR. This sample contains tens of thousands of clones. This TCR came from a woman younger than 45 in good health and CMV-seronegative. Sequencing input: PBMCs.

The CDR3, as DNA: TGTGCCAGCTCACCAAATCTAAGTGGCGGGCAGTTCTTC. It specifies CASSPNLSGGQFF. The genes are TRBV18 and TRBJ2-1; D is unresolved. CDR3 size: 13 residues. V was trimmed by 2 bases and J by 12 bases, leaving 14 bases between them. Germline V gene data show CDR1 as KGHSH and CDR2 as LQKENI.